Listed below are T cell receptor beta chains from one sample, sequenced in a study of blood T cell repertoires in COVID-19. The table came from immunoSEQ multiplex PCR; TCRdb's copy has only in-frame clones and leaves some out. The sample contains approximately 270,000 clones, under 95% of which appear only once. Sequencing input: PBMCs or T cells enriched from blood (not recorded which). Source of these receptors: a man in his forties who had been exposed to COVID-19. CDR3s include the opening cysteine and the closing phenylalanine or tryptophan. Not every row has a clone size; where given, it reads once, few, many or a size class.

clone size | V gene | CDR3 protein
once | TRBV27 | CATNPGAGELFF
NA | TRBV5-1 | CASSLAGQRNTGELFF
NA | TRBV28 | CASSSANEKLFF
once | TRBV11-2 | CASSLAAGSGTDTQYF
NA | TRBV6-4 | CVSSDSADGGTEAFF
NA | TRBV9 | CASSVGTGGLAGIQETQYF
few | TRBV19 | CASNPTGDLNQPQHF
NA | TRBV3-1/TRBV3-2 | CASGAGGNYNEQFF
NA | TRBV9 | CASSVGGFYEQFF
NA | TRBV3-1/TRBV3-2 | CASSKQTGRYTEAFF
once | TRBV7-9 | CASSLPRLAGGQETQYF
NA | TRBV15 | CATSRGGWLAGETQYF
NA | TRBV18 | CASSLAGTTSGANVLTF
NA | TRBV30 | CAWSWDRGYNSPLHF
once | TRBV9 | CASTVGDRDGYTF
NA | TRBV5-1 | CASSGGMRAGGYNEQFF
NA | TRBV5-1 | CASSAGTGGSDTQYF
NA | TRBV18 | CASSPPLVVTGELFF
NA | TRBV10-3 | CAISESGGGYNEQFF
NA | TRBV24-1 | CATSSPGLGYTF
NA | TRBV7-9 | CASSHPTNAEQFF
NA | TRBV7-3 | CATYNGGQGYGYTF
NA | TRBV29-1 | CSVLKTSGRPQISYEQYF
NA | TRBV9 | CASSEGGGNQPQHF
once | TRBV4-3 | CASSQVIAGADTQYF
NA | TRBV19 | CASSVQGHSNQPQHF
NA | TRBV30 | CAFAQGSSSTDTQYF
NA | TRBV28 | CASSLQGSNEQFF
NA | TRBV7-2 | CASSHGDGELFF
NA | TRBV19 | CASSMGAGSYSNQPQHF
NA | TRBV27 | CASKTLAGGGYEQYF
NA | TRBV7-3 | CASSPMRNTGELFF
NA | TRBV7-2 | CASSLVPGGTIYF